These 6 T cell receptor beta chains share one sample of origin, sequenced in a study of blood T cell repertoires in COVID-19. Generated by immunoSEQ multiplex PCR, the TCRdb table keeps only in-frame clones and is missing some. In the table there are a few hundred thousand clones, about 88% of which are singletons. The sample consisted of peripheral blood. These receptors were taken from a woman in her 50s with COVID-19, enrolled during active disease.

The V and J genes are TRBV28 and TRBJ1-1, with unresolved D. This CDR3 region has 14 residues. CDR1 is MDHEN, CDR2 SYDVKM, per germline. V was shortened by 3 bases and J by 4 bases, with 12 bases between the two germline ends. The CDR3 spells CASSLFGSGTEAFF. The CDR3 DNA reads as TGTGCCAGCAGTTTGTTTGGGTCGGGCACTGAAGCTTTCTTT.

The chain has TRBV30 and TRBJ1-3, with D maybe TRBD1 (6 bases). Germline values: CDR1 GTSNPN, CDR2 SVGIG (reference sequence). The CDR3 length is 16 residues. V was shortened by 0 bases and J by 2 bases, with 14 bases between the two germline ends. The CDR3 loop reads CAWSVRGRGTGNTIYF. The CDR3 DNA sequence: TGTGCCTGGAGTGTACGGGGCAGGGGAACTGGAAACACCATATATTTT.

The J gene is TRBJ2-2, the V gene TRBV6-5, with unresolved D. The germline CDR1 and CDR2 sequences are MNHEY and SVGAGI. This CDR3 has 15 residues. V was clipped by 4 bases and J by 6 bases, with 15 bases between them. CDR3 nucleotides: TGTGCCAGCAGTTCCGGTCGTTCTTGGTCCGGGGAGCTGTTTTTT. Residues: CASSSGRSWSGELFF.

The chain joins TRBV20-1 to TRBJ2-7; possible D gene TRBD2, 5 bases. This CDR3 comprises 11 residues. V was clipped by 1 base and J by 4 bases, with 5 bases between them. In germline, CDR1 is DFQATT, CDR2 SNEGSKA (reference sequence). CDR3: CSARGEYEQYF. The CDR3 DNA is TGCAGTGCTAGAGGGGAGTACGAGCAGTACTTC.

This chain uses TRBV27 with TRBJ2-3; D remains ambiguous. In germline, CDR1 is MNHEY, CDR2 SMNVEV (reference sequence). This CDR3 is built from 13 residues. V lost 7 bases and J 4 bases, leaving 12 bases between the germline ends. The CDR3 loop reads CASKYLGADTQYF. For the CDR3, the DNA is TGTGCCAGCAAGTATCTAGGCGCAGATACGCAGTATTTT.

This sequence joins TRBV7-9 and TRBJ2-7; D is possibly TRBD1 (5 bases). Trimming took 5 bases from V and 6 from J, leaving 8 bases between them. The length of the CDR3 is 11 residues. Germline CDR1 is SEHNR and CDR2 is FQNEAQ (reference sequence). The CDR3 spells CASSGQGEQYF. CDR3 DNA: TGTGCCAGCAGCGGACAAGGCGAGCAGTACTTC.